These 11 T cell receptor beta chains were all obtained from the same sample, sequenced in a study of lymphopenia after photon versus proton radiotherapy. Sequencing used immunoSEQ multiplex PCR; TCRdb keeps in-frame clones, though not all of them. The top ten hold roughly 11% of the sample, which has some 20,000 clones, around 89% seen once. The source was peripheral blood, collected from a patient treated with proton-based radiotherapy. The receptor set was obtained from a man at least 80 years old with esophageal cancer.

V usage is TRBV7-2 and J usage is TRBJ2-1; the match to TRBD1 covers 7 bases. This CDR3 has 15 amino acids. The junction had 9 bases not matched to a gene; V was cut back by 5 bases and J by 5 bases. From germline, CDR1 is SGHTA and CDR2 FQGNSA. The CDR3 loop reads CASSTRQGTNNEQFF. The DNA for the CDR3 is TGTGCCAGCAGCACCCGACAGGGAACAAACAATGAGCAGTTCTTC.

The rearrangement links TRBV9 to TRBJ1-5; 9 bases match TRBD1. CDR3 length equals 14 residues. The V segment lost 4 bases and the J segment 6 bases; nucleotides outside the gene matches: 5. The V gene's germline CDR1 is SGDLS and CDR2 YYNGEE. The CDR3 region is CASSNTGGAQPQHF. CDR3 sequence (DNA): TGTGCCAGCAGCAACACAGGGGGCGCTCAGCCCCAGCATTTT.

The CDR3 bases are TGTGCCAGCAGCTTAAATGAGCCCGGGGAGCTGTTTTTT. This sequence encodes CASSLNEPGELFF. This chain links TRBV7-2 with TRBJ2-2; D is undetermined. V was trimmed by 2 bases and J by 6 bases, leaving 7 bases between them. Germline assignment: CDR1 SGHTA and CDR2 FQGNSA. This CDR3 spans 13 amino acids.

A remark on this clone: Since no conserved phenylalanine or tryptophan closes the CDR3, a read error is the likely cause. The J gene is TRBJ2-7, the V gene TRBV27; D call uncertain. Germline V gene data show CDR1 as MNHEY and CDR2 as SMNVEV (reference sequence). CDR3 size: 12 residues. V lost 6 bases to trimming and J lost 0 bases, with 6 bases between them. The CDR3 DNA sequence: TGTGCCAGCAGGGGGAACTCCTACGAGCAGTACTCC. This sequence encodes CASRGNSYEQYS.

This chain uses TRBV7-8 with TRBJ1-2; D unresolved. Between the trimmed V and J ends, which lost 3 bases and 2 bases, there was a span of 13 bases. CDR3 length equals 15 residues. Germline CDR1 is SGHVS and CDR2 is FQNEAQ. The CDR3 DNA follows: TGTGCCAGCAGCTTGTTACGGGTGCCGAACTATGGCTACACCTTC. As protein: CASSLLRVPNYGYTF.

This clone was recorded only once. This chain links TRBV11-2 with TRBJ2-5; no firm D call. Trimming took off 1 base at V and 7 bases at J, with 13 bases between the two ends. CDR1 SGHAT and CDR2 FQNNGV come from the germline V gene. The CDR3 spans 14 residues. The DNA of the CDR3 is TGTGCCAGCAGCTTAGTGGTTAAGGAAGGGACCCAGTACTTC. Its protein product is CASSLVVKEGTQYF. The full variable domain, in which reference TRBV11-2 and TRBJ2-5 provide the parts outside the CDR3, is EAGVAQSPRYKIIEKRQSVAFWCNPISGHATLYWYQQILGQGPKLLIQFQNNGVVDDSQLPKDRFSAERLKGVDSTLKIQPAKLEDSAVYLCASSLVVKEGTQYFGPGTRLLVL.

The rearrangement links TRBV7-9 to TRBJ1-2, with D tentatively TRBD1 (6 bases). The germline gives CDR1 SEHNR, CDR2 FQNEAQ (reference sequence). V gave up 1 base and J gave up 6 bases, with 18 bases separating them. This CDR3 is 16 amino acids long. CDR3 region: CASSLVQGSPRNGYTF. The CDR3, as DNA: TGTGCCAGCAGCTTAGTCCAGGGGTCGCCTAGAAATGGCTACACCTTC. The variable domain in full, with the rest retrieved from reference TRBV7-9 and TRBJ1-2, is DTGVSQNPRHKITKRGQNVTFRCDPISEHNRLYWYRQTLGQGPEFLTYFQNEAQLEKSRLLSDRFSAERPKGSFSTLEIQRTEQGDSAMYLCASSLVQGSPRNGYTFGSGTRLTVV.

The rearrangement links TRBV2 to TRBJ2-5, with TRBD2 identical over 8 bases. Germline V gene sequence: CDR1 SNHLY, CDR2 FYNNEI. The CDR3 covers 19 residues. J lost 3 bases, V lost 1 base, and 16 bases had no gene match. CDR3 sequence reads: CASSEVIQTSAKRKETQYF. The CDR3 DNA is TGTGCCAGCAGTGAAGTTATACAGACTAGCGCGAAAAGGAAAGAGACCCAGTACTTC.

This clone was seen more than once but under ten times. This sequence joins TRBV19 and TRBJ1-1; D not resolved. This CDR3 is built from 14 residues. Germline CDR1 is LNHDA and CDR2 is SQIVND (reference sequence). V dropped 3 bases and J dropped 0 bases, with 8 bases sitting between them. This chain's CDR3 is CASSIPAVNTEAFF. The CDR3 DNA sequence: TGTGCCAGTAGTATCCCGGCAGTGAACACTGAAGCTTTCTTT. Full variable domain (rest looked up from reference TRBV19 and TRBJ1-1): DGGITQSPKYLFRKEGQNVTLSCEQNLNHDAMYWYRQDPGQGLRLIYYSQIVNDFQKGDIAEGYSVSREKKESFPLTVTSAQKNPTAFYLCASSIPAVNTEAFFGQGTRLTVV.

A single count supports this clone. The chain combines TRBV6-6 with TRBJ2-5; D remains unclear. Germline CDR1 and CDR2: MNHNY and SVGAGI (reference sequence). V was shortened by 8 bases and J by 5 bases, with 9 bases between the two germline ends. The CDR3 spans 11 residues. The CDR3 region has the DNA TGTGCCAGCCGATTCCAGGAGACCCAGTACTTC. Translating gives CASRFQETQYF.

This clone was counted only a few times. The J gene is TRBJ2-1, the V gene TRBV25-1; no clear D. The V end was cut by 3 bases, the J end by 7 bases, with 10 bases between. Per germline, CDR1 MGHDK and CDR2 SYGVNS. This CDR3 spans 13 amino acids. The DNA for the CDR3 is TGTGCCAGCAGTGAGACACAGTTGAATGAGCAGTTCTTC. Protein: CASSETQLNEQFF.